This TCR beta chain was sequenced during a study of OX40 agonist ivuxolimab in advanced cancers. V gave up 5 bases and J gave up 2 bases; unmatched junction bases: 7. The CDR3 is 15 residues long. Germline CDR1 reads LNHDA; CDR2 reads SQIVND (reference sequence). Produced via immunoSEQ multiplex PCR; TCRdb's table is partial and in-frame only. The table lists about 40,000 clones, about 91% of them singletons, with roughly 25% in the top ten. This TCR was recovered from an adult with an advanced solid tumor such as melanoma, head and neck, liver or kidney cancer. This sequence joins TRBV19 and TRBJ2-3, with TRBD1 matching 7 bases. The material sequenced was CD4+ or CD8+ T cells sorted from blood, taken in a trial of the OX40 agonist ivuxolimab. The CDR3 region is CASSYQGGFTDTQYF. The DNA of the CDR3 is TGTGCCAGTAGTTACCAAGGGGGCTTCACAGATACGCAGTATTTT.